Listed here are 3 T cell receptor beta chains from one sample, sequenced in a study of T cell clonality in common variable immunodeficiency. This table comes from immunoSEQ multiplex PCR, and its TCRdb copy is limited to in-frame clones, with some not included. Recorded here are tens of thousands of clones, none singletons. The material sequenced was peripheral blood mononuclear cells. These receptors were taken from a person aged 18 to 70 in good health.

This clone was counted ten times or more. The CDR3 is cut off 3 residues early in the read; its end comes from the germline J gene. J is TRBJ1-1 and V is TRBV19; D is unresolved. Germline V gene data show CDR1 as LNHDA and CDR2 as SQIVND (reference sequence). V was pared by 1 base and J by 4 bases, with 7 bases between. The length of the CDR3 is 13 residues. This CDR3 reads CASSIAEGTEAFF. Incomplete CDR3 DNA: TGTGCCAGTAGTATAGCTGAGGGCACTGAA.

This clone was recorded at least ten times. The read ends 3 residues before the CDR3 terminus; that terminus is restored from the germline J gene. The rearrangement joins TRBV19 to TRBJ1-1; maybe TRBD1 (5 bases). Looked up from germline, CDR1 is LNHDA and CDR2 is SQIVND (reference sequence). The CDR3 sequence is 14 residues long. Trimming removed 3 bases at V and 3 bases at J, with 11 bases between. This CDR3 reads CASSIRVWDTEAFF. The DNA read from the CDR3 is TGTGCCAGTAGTATCAGGGTATGGGACACTGAA.

This clone was counted ten times or more. From the germline J gene comes the end of the CDR3, since the read stops 3 residues before it. The rearrangement uses TRBV7-2 and TRBJ2-3; 9 bases match TRBD2. The CDR3 extends over 15 amino acids. V dropped 2 bases and J dropped 2; count of bases not matched to a gene: 2. The germline CDR1 and CDR2 sequences are SGHTA and FQGNSA. The CDR3 DNA, read in part, is TGTGCCAGCAGCTTACTAGCGGGGTACACAGATACG. It is translated as CASSLLAGYTDT. The whole CDR3 protein reads CASSLLAGYTDTQYF.